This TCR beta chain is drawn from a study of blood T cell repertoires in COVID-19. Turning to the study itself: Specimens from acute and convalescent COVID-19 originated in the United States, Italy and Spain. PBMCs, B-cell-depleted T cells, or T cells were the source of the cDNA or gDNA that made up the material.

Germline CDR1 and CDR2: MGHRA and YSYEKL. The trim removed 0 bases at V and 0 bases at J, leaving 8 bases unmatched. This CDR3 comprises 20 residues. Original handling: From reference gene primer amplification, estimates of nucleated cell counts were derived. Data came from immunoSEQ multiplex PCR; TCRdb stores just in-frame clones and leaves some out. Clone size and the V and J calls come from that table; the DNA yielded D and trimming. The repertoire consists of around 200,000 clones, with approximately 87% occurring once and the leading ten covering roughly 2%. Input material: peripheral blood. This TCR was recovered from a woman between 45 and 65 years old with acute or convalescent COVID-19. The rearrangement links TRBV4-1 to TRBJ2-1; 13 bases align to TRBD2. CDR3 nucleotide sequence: TGCGCCAGCAGCCAAGAGCCGACTAGCGGGAGGTCACGCTCCTACAATGAGCAGTTCTTC. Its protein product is CASSQEPTSGRSRSYNEQFF.